The rows below give T cell receptor beta chains drawn from one sample of a study of blood T cell repertoires in COVID-19. Assay used: immunoSEQ multiplex PCR; TCRdb lists only in-frame clones, some missing. The sample lists 150,000 to 200,000 clones; roughly 84% were seen once. Sequencing was performed on peripheral blood. These TCRs come from a woman at least 80 years old with active or convalescent COVID-19. CDR3s include the opening cysteine and the closing phenylalanine or tryptophan. Each record gives: V gene, clone size, J gene, D gene, CDR3 DNA, CDR3 protein. A D gene is named only where the DNA matches it firmly. Some rows have no size entry. The others give once, few or many, or a class for an expanded clone.

TRBV7-6	NA	TRBJ2-1	TRBD2	TGTGCCAGCAGCGCGGGGGGACAAGGGCATGAGCAGTTCTTC	CASSAGGQGHEQFF
TRBV5-4	NA	TRBJ1-2	NA	TGTGCCAGCAGCTCTTCGGAGGGAGGCTATGGCTACACCTTC	CASSSSEGGYGYTF
TRBV5-1	NA	TRBJ2-3	NA	TGCGCCAGCAGCTTGGAAAGGGGAGGAGATACGCAGTATTTT	CASSLERGGDTQYF
TRBV29-1	NA	TRBJ2-1	NA	TGCAGCGTTGAATGGGGCCCCAATGAGCAGTTCTTC	CSVEWGPNEQFF
TRBV7-2	NA	TRBJ1-2	TRBD1	TGTGCCAGCAGCTTGGGGAGTGGACAGGGGAACTATGGCTACACCTTC	CASSLGSGQGNYGYTF
TRBV5-1	NA	TRBJ1-4	NA	TGCGCCAGCAGCTTGGAGGGGTCTGTCGGTGAAAAACTGTTTTTT	CASSLEGSVGEKLFF
TRBV7-6	NA	TRBJ2-1	TRBD1	TGTGCCAGCAGTCCTAAGGGACAGGACCATAATGAGCAGTTCTTC	CASSPKGQDHNEQFF
TRBV6-5	NA	TRBJ1-5	NA	TGTGCCAGCAGGGGAGGGGGTAATAGCAATCAGCCCCAGCATTTT	CASRGGGNSNQPQHF
TRBV27	NA	TRBJ1-2	TRBD1	TGTGCCAGCAGTTTCTCCGTCAGGGGGCAGGGCTACACCTTC	CASSFSVRGQGYTF
TRBV7-6	NA	TRBJ2-1	TRBD2	TGTGCCAGCAGCTTAGGCCTAGCGGGGGCCTACTCCTACAATGAGCAGTTCTTC	CASSLGLAGAYSYNEQFF
TRBV12-5	few	TRBJ1-3	NA	TGTGCTAGTGGTTTGGCCTCAGGACAAACCGGAGGAAACACCATATATTTT	CASGLASGQTGGNTIYF
TRBV2	NA	TRBJ2-1	NA	TGTGCCAGCGCCCTCAGGGCCCTCACCTACAATGAGCAGTTCTTC	CASALRALTYNEQFF
TRBV24-1	once	TRBJ2-1	NA	TGTGCCACCAGTGATCTGGCCAACAATGAGCAGTTCTTC	CATSDLANNEQFF